This T cell receptor beta chain was sequenced for a study of T cells in Graves' hyperthyroidism and ophthalmopathy. Across the whole study: Sampling of peripheral blood happened at initial diagnosis, prior to any treatment.

Patients having uncontrolled infection, another autoimmune disease, pregnancy or lactation were not included. Overall study results and limits: Model output signaled ophthalmopathy a median roughly 6 months ahead of onset.

The investigators amplified TCR beta CDR3 regions from RNA transcripts. When the TCR CDR3 underwent first-round RT-PCR, the HTBI primer set was used. Using its own MiXCR run on the multiplex PCR reads, TCRdb lists one record per CDR3 protein. This sample has 200,000 to 250,000 distinct CDR3 sequences; about 18% occur once, and the top ten carry around 47%. Losses at the gene ends were 3 bases for V and 5 bases for J; bases not matched to a gene: 8. Germline lookup yields CDR1 LGHNA and CDR2 YSLEER. The length of the CDR3 is 15 residues. This clonotype was found many times. Its antigen is not identified.

The clonotype comes from a man in his forties with Graves' hyperthyroidism. The sample taken for sequencing was blood. This chain uses TRBV4-3 with TRBJ2-7; 9 bases align to TRBD1. The CDR3 spells CASSQTGTGLNEQYF. Here the CDR3 DNA reads TGCGCCAGCAGCCAGACCGGGACAGGGTTAAACGAGCAGTACTTC.